Below, 28 T cell receptor beta chains from the same sample are listed, as sequenced in a study of T cell responses to AZD1222 COVID-19 vaccine. Assay used: immunoSEQ multiplex PCR; TCRdb lists only in-frame clones, some missing. There are 130,000 to 150,000 clones in the sample; about nine tenths occur only once, and roughly 3.1% lies in the top ten. Here the sequenced sample was peripheral blood, taken on day 0 of AZD1222 vaccination. Receptors were obtained from an adult in good health.

The chain combines TRBV4-1 with TRBJ2-4; tentatively, D is TRBD1 (5 bases). V was trimmed by 3 bases and J by 2 bases, leaving 17 bases between them. CDR3 length equals 17 residues. The germline V gene has CDR1 MGHRA and CDR2 YSYEKL. This CDR3 reads CASSQGPGVVPKNIQYF. CDR3 in DNA: TGCGCCAGCAGCCAGGGGCCGGGTGTAGTTCCCAAAAACATTCAGTACTTC.

J is TRBJ1-1 and V is TRBV7-2; tentatively, D is TRBD1 (5 bases). The length of the CDR3 is 14 residues. The V end was cut by 5 bases, the J end by 4 bases, with 14 bases between. Per germline, CDR1 SGHTA and CDR2 FQGNSA. The CDR3 loop is CASSLGGASTEAFF. The CDR3 DNA sequence: TGTGCCAGCAGCCTGGGCGGGGCGAGCACTGAAGCTTTCTTT.

The chain joins TRBV7-2 to TRBJ2-3, with D hard to call. The V gene's germline CDR1 is SGHTA and CDR2 FQGNSA. The CDR3 has 12 residues. Trimming shortened V by 4 bases and J by 3 bases, and 5 bases separated the two germline ends. CDR3 DNA: TGTGCCAGCAGCTCCTTTACAGATACGCAGTATTTT. It is translated as CASSSFTDTQYF.

The V call is TRBV2, the J call TRBJ2-1; TRBD1 aligns across 7 bases. Looked up from germline, CDR1 is SNHLY and CDR2 is FYNNEI. Trimming removed 6 bases from V and 8 bases from J; junction bases left unmatched: 7. The CDR3 extends over 13 amino acids. For the CDR3, the DNA is TGTGCCAGCAGAGGACAGGATGGGCATGAGCAGTTCTTC. Protein product: CASRGQDGHEQFF.

The chain has TRBV12-3 or TRBV12-4 and TRBJ2-1; D unresolved. Trimming left V 6 bases short and J 7 bases short, with 7 bases between. The CDR3 spans 11 residues. The CDR3 loop reads CASRGRNEQFF. CDR3 nucleotide sequence: TGTGCCAGCAGGGGTCGGAATGAGCAGTTCTTC.

The chain joins TRBV2 to TRBJ2-1; 8 bases match TRBD2. J was trimmed by 6 bases and V by 0 bases; bases with no gene match: 7. This CDR3 spans 16 amino acids. Looked up from germline, CDR1 is SNHLY and CDR2 is FYNNEI. The CDR3 is CASSEAGTSLTNEQFF. The CDR3 nucleotides are TGTGCCAGCAGTGAAGCTGGGACTAGTCTTACCAATGAGCAGTTCTTC.

This chain connects TRBV14 to TRBJ2-1; 15 positions agree with TRBD2. This CDR3 spans 16 amino acids. Germline values: CDR1 SGHDN, CDR2 FVKESK. V lost 4 bases to trimming and J lost 7 bases; unmatched junction nucleotides: 5. Here the CDR3 DNA reads TGTGCCAGCAGCCGGACTAGCGGGGGGGCCGGAAATGAGCAGTTCTTC. As protein: CASSRTSGGAGNEQFF.

This clone was found once. This rearrangement joins TRBV14 to TRBJ2-7; 8 bases match TRBD2. CDR1 is SGHDN and CDR2 is FVKESK in the germline V gene. This CDR3 is 16 amino acids long. V lost 1 base to trimming and J lost 5 bases; unmatched junction nucleotides: 10. CDR3 residues: CASSQVSAGEINEQYF. The CDR3 DNA sequence: TGTGCCAGCAGCCAAGTATCAGCGGGAGAAATCAACGAGCAGTACTTC.

The chain links TRBV19 to TRBJ1-5; 7 bases align to TRBD1. V trimming: 7 bases; J trimming: 1 base; junction bases outside the gene matches: 7. The germline V gene has CDR1 LNHDA and CDR2 SQIVND (reference sequence). The CDR3 covers 15 residues. In nucleotides, the CDR3 is TGTGCCAGTATAGTGACAGGGTCGAGCAATCAGCCCCAGCATTTT. Translation gives CASIVTGSSNQPQHF.

This clone appeared a single time. CDR3 amino acids: CASSPKGWADTEAFF. The CDR3 DNA reads as TGTGCCAGTAGCCCCAAGGGCTGGGCGGACACTGAAGCTTTCTTT. The chain has TRBV19 and TRBJ1-1; D gene unclear. The CDR3 runs to 15 residues. Germline V gene sequence: CDR1 LNHDA, CDR2 SQIVND (reference sequence). V dropped 6 bases and J dropped 3 bases, with 17 bases sitting between them.

This chain joins TRBV25-1 and TRBJ1-5; D gene ambiguous. Trimming stripped 2 bases from V and 3 bases from J, with 11 bases between. Germline V gene data show CDR1 as MGHDK and CDR2 as SYGVNS. This CDR3 has 15 residues. The CDR3: CASSESTRDNQPQHF. CDR3 bases: TGTGCCAGCAGTGAAAGTACGCGGGACAATCAGCCCCAGCATTTT.

The gene calls are TRBV14 and TRBJ1-3; D call uncertain. Per the germline V gene, CDR1 is SGHDN and CDR2 is FVKESK. Deletions cut 3 bases from V and 0 bases from J, with 12 bases between. The CDR3 loop spans 16 amino acids. DNA for the CDR3: TGTGCCAGCAGCCAGAACATACAGAGCTCTGGAAACACCATATATTTT. Translated, it gives CASSQNIQSSGNTIYF.

V is TRBV9 and J is TRBJ1-2; D uncertain. CDR1 and CDR2 (germline): SGDLS, YYNGEE. The CDR3 extends over 12 amino acids. The V and J ends lost 3 bases and 4 bases respectively, with 7 bases between them. CDR3 in DNA: TGTGCCAGCAGCGGTTCCGGCTATGGCTACACCTTC. This translates into CASSGSGYGYTF.

The chain carries TRBV27 and TRBJ2-7; D is uncertain. Germline CDR1 is MNHEY and CDR2 is SMNVEV (reference sequence). CDR3 length: 14 residues. V lost 6 bases to trimming and J lost 6 bases, with 18 bases between them. This CDR3 reads CASRAIAALAEQYF. CDR3 coding DNA: TGTGCCAGCAGGGCGATCGCGGCTTTGGCCGAGCAGTACTTC.

V usage is TRBV12-3 or TRBV12-4 and J usage is TRBJ1-2; 7 nucleotides agree with TRBD1. The length of the CDR3 is 11 residues. J was trimmed by 8 bases and V by 4 bases; bases with no gene match: 1. The CDR3 loop is CASSYRGGYTF. CDR3 nucleotide sequence: TGTGCCAGCAGTTACAGGGGAGGCTACACCTTC.

V is TRBV15 and J is TRBJ2-3; 7 bases line up with TRBD2. The V gene's germline CDR1 is LNHNV and CDR2 YYDKDF (reference sequence). The V segment lost 6 bases and the J segment 5 bases; nucleotides outside the gene matches: 8. The CDR3 covers 14 residues. As DNA, the CDR3 is TGTGCCACCAGAGGCGGGGGTAGTCGAGATACGCAGTATTTT. It codes for CATRGGGSRDTQYF.

The chain links TRBV7-2 to TRBJ2-1, with D perhaps matching TRBD2 (6 bases). Per germline, CDR1 SGHTA and CDR2 FQGNSA. This CDR3 contains 19 residues. Trimming stripped 5 bases from V and 0 bases from J, with 23 bases between. The CDR3 region is CASSPPAVSGPSSYNEQFF. Here the CDR3 DNA reads TGTGCCAGCAGCCCCCCCGCAGTGAGCGGGCCCAGCTCCTACAATGAGCAGTTCTTC.

The chain uses TRBV9 and TRBJ2-5; TRBD2 might be the D (6 bases). Germline-derived CDR1 and CDR2 are SGDLS and YYNGEE. Trimming removed 1 base from V and 5 bases from J, with 18 bases in between. The CDR3 is 16 amino acids. In DNA form, the CDR3 reads TGTGCCAGCAGCGTAAAGGTGGCTGCGGGATCGGAGACCCAGTACTTC. Its protein product is CASSVKVAAGSETQYF.

The chain uses TRBV5-5 and TRBJ1-4, with D tentatively TRBD1 (5 bases). CDR1 SGHKS and CDR2 YYEKEE come from the germline V gene (reference sequence). This CDR3 comprises 18 residues. V was trimmed by 0 bases and J by 0 bases, leaving 15 bases between them. The CDR3 is CASSLVGRDHATNEKLFF. CDR3 coding DNA: TGTGCCAGCAGCTTGGTCGGTCGGGACCACGCAACTAATGAAAAACTGTTTTTT.

The chain employs TRBV5-6 and TRBJ1-1; 8 nucleotides align to TRBD1. This CDR3 is 16 amino acids long. With V trimmed by 5 bases and J by 0 bases, 9 bases remained unmatched. From germline, CDR1 is SGHDT and CDR2 YYEEEE. CDR3 region: CASRVRAGGLNTEAFF. CDR3 nucleotides: TGTGCCAGCAGGGTACGGGCAGGGGGCCTGAACACTGAAGCTTTCTTT.

The chain carries TRBV5-6 and TRBJ2-1; TRBD2 matches 15 bases. V was pared by 4 bases and J by 2 bases, with 4 bases of the junction left unmatched. Germline V gives CDR1 SGHDT, CDR2 YYEEEE. The CDR3 totals 17 residues. The CDR3 sequence: CASSPGTSGGPYNEQFF. In DNA form, the CDR3 reads TGTGCCAGCAGCCCGGGGACTAGCGGGGGGCCCTACAATGAGCAGTTCTTC.

Of note for this clone: An end of the junction does not agree with germline; a read error may underlie this. The chain combines TRBV29-1 with TRBJ1-1; the match to TRBD1 covers 7 bases. The CDR3 is 12 amino acids. Germline CDR1 reads SQVTM; CDR2 reads ANQGSEA. The CDR3 region is CSGWTGGTEALF. The CDR3 DNA is TGCAGCGGGTGGACAGGCGGAACTGAAGCTCTCTTT.

This clone has just a few counts. The chain links TRBV5-1 to TRBJ1-2; D is possibly TRBD1 (6 bases). With 4 bases removed from V and 6 bases from J, the gap between germline ends came to 16 bases. From germline, CDR1 is SGHRS and CDR2 YFSETQ. The CDR3 runs 14 residues. CDR3 region: CASSPRDDRNGYTF. The DNA for the CDR3 is TGCGCCAGCAGCCCGCGGGACGACAGGAATGGCTACACCTTC.

This chain connects TRBV10-3 to TRBJ2-7; D is perhaps TRBD1 or TRBD2 (6 bases each). The CDR3 consists of 15 residues. The V end lost 6 bases, the J end lost 5 bases, and 20 bases lay between the germline ends. The germline gives CDR1 ENHRY, CDR2 SYGVKD. Here the CDR3 reads CAISERVRGGDEQYF. In DNA, the CDR3 is TGTGCCATCAGCGAGAGGGTCAGGGGAGGAGACGAGCAGTACTTC.

This clone was detected only once. V usage is TRBV9 and J usage is TRBJ2-1, with 14 bases matching TRBD2. The V gene's germline CDR1 is SGDLS and CDR2 YYNGEE. V lost 3 bases and J lost 7; bases outside the gene matches: 15. CDR3 length: 19 amino acids. In nucleotides, the CDR3 is TGTGCCAGCAGCGCGTACTCTCTGACTAGCGGGGGGGCTTATAATGAGCAGTTCTTC. Amino acid sequence: CASSAYSLTSGGAYNEQFF.

This clone showed up just once. V and J are TRBV30 and TRBJ1-3; D gene ambiguous. V was cut by 3 bases and J by 0 bases, with 9 bases left in between. Germline CDR1 reads GTSNPN; CDR2 reads SVGIG (reference sequence). The CDR3 is 14 residues long. CDR3 protein: CAWSPLISGNTIYF. The CDR3 DNA reads as TGTGCCTGGAGCCCCCTGATCTCTGGAAACACCATATATTTT.

The V call is TRBV27, the J call TRBJ2-7; D gene uncertain. CDR1 is MNHEY and CDR2 is SMNVEV in the germline V gene (reference sequence). The CDR3 sequence is 14 residues long. Trimming cost V 0 bases and J 0 bases, with 6 bases left between them. The CDR3 loop reads CASSLSRNSYEQYF. CDR3 DNA sequence: TGTGCCAGCAGTTTATCACGGAACTCCTACGAGCAGTACTTC.

The rearrangement links TRBV5-6 to TRBJ1-4, with D possibly TRBD1 on 6 matching bases. V was clipped by 0 bases and J by 8 bases, with 11 bases between them. This CDR3 comprises 14 residues. The V gene's germline CDR1 is SGHDT and CDR2 YYEEEE. The CDR3 bases are TGTGCCAGCAGCTTGGCGGGGGCAAGGGAAAAACTGTTTTTT. Protein product: CASSLAGAREKLFF. The full variable domain, completed using reference TRBV5-6 and TRBJ1-4, is DAGVTQSPTHLIKTRGQQVTLRCSPKSGHDTVSWYQQALGQGPQFIFQYYEEEERQRGNFPDRFSGHQFPNYSSELNVNALLLGDSALYLCASSLAGAREKLFFGSGTQLSVL.